The present entry profiles one T cell receptor (beta chain) with its context. Random hexamers were used to reverse transcribe the RNA input (about 0.5 to 1 ug). An immunoSEQ multiplex PCR amplified TCR beta CDR3 over 54 Vbeta and 13 Jbeta. In TCRdb, the immunoSEQ multiplex PCR reads were re-called with MiXCR into one record per CDR3 protein. The table includes some 250,000 distinct CDR3 sequences, around 96% detected once. Per germline, CDR1 GTSNPN and CDR2 SVGIG (reference sequence). V lost 4 bases and J lost 4, with 11 bases in between. CDR3 size: 13 residues. The sample comes from a study of CD8 T cells in Susac syndrome.

This sequence originates from a human donor with Susac syndrome. The sample comprised CD4+ T cells from PBMCs. This chain connects TRBV30 to TRBJ2-1; no definite D call. Here the CDR3 DNA reads TGTGCCTGGAAAGGCGGCAATTACAATGAGCAGTTCTTC. This codes for CAWKGGNYNEQFF.